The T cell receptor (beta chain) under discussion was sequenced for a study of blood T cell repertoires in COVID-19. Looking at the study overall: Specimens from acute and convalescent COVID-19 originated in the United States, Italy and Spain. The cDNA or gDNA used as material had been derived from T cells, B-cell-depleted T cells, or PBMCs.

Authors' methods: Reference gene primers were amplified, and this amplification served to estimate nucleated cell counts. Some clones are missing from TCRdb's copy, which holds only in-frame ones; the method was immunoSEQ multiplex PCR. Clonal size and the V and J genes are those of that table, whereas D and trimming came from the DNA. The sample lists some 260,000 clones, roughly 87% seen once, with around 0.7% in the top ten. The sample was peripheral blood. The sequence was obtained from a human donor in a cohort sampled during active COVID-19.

The CDR3 loop reads CASSFRQQGPYNEQFF. The CDR3 nucleotides are TGTGCCAGCAGTTTTCGGCAACAGGGCCCCTACAATGAGCAGTTCTTC. The rearrangement joins TRBV6-2 or TRBV6-3 to TRBJ2-1, with TRBD1 as a possible D gene (6 bases). Germline lookup yields CDR1 MNHEY and CDR2 SVGEGT. The germline V and J ends were trimmed by 4 bases and 2 bases, with 15 bases remaining between them. The CDR3 covers 16 residues.